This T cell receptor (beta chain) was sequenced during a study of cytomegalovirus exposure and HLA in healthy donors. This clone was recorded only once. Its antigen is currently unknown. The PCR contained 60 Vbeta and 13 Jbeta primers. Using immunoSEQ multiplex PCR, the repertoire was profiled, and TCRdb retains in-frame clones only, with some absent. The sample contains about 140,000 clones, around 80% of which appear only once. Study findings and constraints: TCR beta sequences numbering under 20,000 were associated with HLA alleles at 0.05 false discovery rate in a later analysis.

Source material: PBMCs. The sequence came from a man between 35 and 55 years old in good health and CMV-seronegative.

The CDR3 DNA reads TGCAGCGTTGAACGGGGGGGGTACGAGCAGTACTTC. Amino acid sequence: CSVERGGYEQYF. The genes are TRBV29-1 and TRBJ2-5; 8 nucleotides match TRBD2. Judging by the DNA end, TRBJ2-7 fits better; the J call may be wrong. The CDR3 has 12 residues. Germline-derived CDR1 and CDR2 are SQVTM and ANQGSEA.